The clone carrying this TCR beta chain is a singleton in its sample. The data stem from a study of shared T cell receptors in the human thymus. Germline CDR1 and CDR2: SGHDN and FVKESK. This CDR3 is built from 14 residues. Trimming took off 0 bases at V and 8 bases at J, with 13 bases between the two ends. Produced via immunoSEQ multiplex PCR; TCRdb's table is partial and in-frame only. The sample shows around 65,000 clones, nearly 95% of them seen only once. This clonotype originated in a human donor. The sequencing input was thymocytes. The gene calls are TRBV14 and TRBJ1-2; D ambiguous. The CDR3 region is CASSQDSKRGGYTF. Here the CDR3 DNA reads TGTGCCAGCAGCCAAGATAGTAAACGAGGGGGCTACACCTTC.